The 21 T cell receptor beta chains below come from one sample, sequenced in a study of cytomegalovirus exposure and HLA in healthy donors. PCR used 60 Vbeta primers and 13 Jbeta primers. Repertoires were generated with immunoSEQ multiplex PCR, while TCRdb's copy carries only in-frame clones and drops some. The sample table sets out roughly 70,000 clones. The sample comprised PBMCs. These receptors were collected from a female donor in good health and CMV-seropositive.

V is TRBV5-4 and J is TRBJ2-7; D is uncertain. Trimming took off 4 bases at V and 2 bases at J, with 13 bases between the two ends. The CDR3 loop spans 14 amino acids. CDR1 is SGHNT and CDR2 is YYREEE in the germline V gene (reference sequence). The CDR3 here is CASSGQTETYEQYF. Here the CDR3 DNA reads TGTGCCAGCAGCGGCCAAACAGAAACCTACGAGCAGTACTTC. Full variable domain (remainder filled in from reference TRBV5-4 and TRBJ2-7): ETGVTQSPTHLIKTRGQQVTLRCSSQSGHNTVSWYQQALGQGPQFIFQYYREEENGRGNFPPRFSGLQFPNYSSELNVNALELDDSALYLCASSGQTETYEQYFGPGTRLTVT.

The genes are TRBV5-1 and TRBJ2-4; unclear D gene. The germline CDR1 and CDR2 sequences are SGHRS and YFSETQ. CDR3 size: 13 residues. The V and J ends lost 0 bases and 3 bases respectively, with 4 bases between them. As DNA, the CDR3 is TGCGCCAGCAGCTTGGACTTCAAAAACATTCAGTACTTC. Translation: CASSLDFKNIQYF.

The chain couples TRBV9 to TRBJ2-1, with 10 bases identical to TRBD2. V shed 0 bases, J shed 4 bases, and the junction held 4 bases outside the gene matches. The CDR3 covers 16 residues. Germline CDR1 is SGDLS and CDR2 is YYNGEE. The CDR3: CASSVGAGGYYNEQFF. CDR3 sequence (DNA): TGTGCCAGCAGCGTAGGAGCGGGGGGGTATTACAATGAGCAGTTCTTC.

V gene TRBV6-6 combines with J gene TRBJ2-3; 8 bases map to TRBD1. With 10 bases clipped from V and 3 bases from J, the junction kept 3 bases outside the gene matches. This CDR3 is built from 12 residues. Germline V CDR1 and CDR2: MNHNY, SVGAGI (reference sequence). The CDR3 region is CATGQGTDTQYF. As DNA, the CDR3 is TGTGCCACCGGACAGGGAACAGATACGCAGTATTTT.

The V and J genes are TRBV6-5 and TRBJ2-2, with 8 nucleotides matching TRBD2. CDR3 size: 15 residues. Germline CDR1 MNHEY, CDR2 SVGAGI. With V trimmed by 5 bases and J by 2 bases, 4 bases remained unmatched. CDR3: CASSTSGPNTGELFF. CDR3 bases: TGTGCCAGCAGTACTAGCGGACCCAACACCGGGGAGCTGTTTTTT.

The chain employs TRBV20-1 and TRBJ2-3; D is ambiguous. Trimming pared 8 bases from V and 6 bases from J, leaving 3 bases between. There are 8 residues in the CDR3. Germline CDR1 reads DFQATT; CDR2 reads SNEGSKA (reference sequence). The CDR3 nucleotides read TGCAGTTCTGATACGCAGTATTTT. Translated: CSSDTQYF.

The chain employs TRBV28 and TRBJ2-3; no reliable D call. Germline assignment: CDR1 MDHEN and CDR2 SYDVKM. V was cut by 5 bases and J by 2 bases, with 14 bases left in between. The CDR3 runs 15 residues. The CDR3 DNA reads TGTGCCAGCAGTAAAGGTAGCAGCACCACAGATACGCAGTATTTT. It translates to CASSKGSSTTDTQYF.

The chain carries TRBV9 and TRBJ1-1; D unclear. There are 13 residues in the CDR3. The ends were cut back, 4 bases at V and 0 bases at J, with 7 bases in the middle. Germline V gene sequence: CDR1 SGDLS, CDR2 YYNGEE. CDR3 nucleotides: TGTGCCAGCAGCCCTCAGATGAACACTGAAGCTTTCTTT. Translating gives CASSPQMNTEAFF. Combining the CDR3 with reference TRBV9 and TRBJ1-1 gives the whole variable domain DSGVTQTPKHLITATGQRVTLRCSPRSGDLSVYWYQQSLDQGLQFLIQYYNGEERAKGNILERFSAQQFPDLHSELNLSSLELGDSALYFCASSPQMNTEAFFGQGTRLTVV.

The genes are TRBV19 and TRBJ1-1; unclear D gene. This CDR3 is built from 15 residues. Germline V gene data show CDR1 as LNHDA and CDR2 as SQIVND (reference sequence). V was trimmed by 4 bases and J by 8 bases, leaving 20 bases between them. The CDR3 spells CASSRSAGLTAEAFF. CDR3 DNA: TGTGCCAGTAGTAGGAGCGCTGGCCTGACTGCCGAAGCTTTCTTT.

The genes are TRBV7-9 and TRBJ1-2; the D is unclear. Germline V gives CDR1 SEHNR, CDR2 FQNEAQ (reference sequence). Trimming removed 5 bases at V and 2 bases at J, with 12 bases between. The CDR3 has 14 residues. CDR3 DNA: TGTGCCAGCAGCCCACCGGCCGGGAACTATGGCTACACCTTC. Amino acids: CASSPPAGNYGYTF.

The V gene is TRBV7-2, the J gene TRBJ1-2, with 10 bases lining up with TRBD1. The junction had 5 bases not matched to a gene; V was cut back by 5 bases and J by 8 bases. Per the germline V gene, CDR1 is SGHTA and CDR2 is FQGNSA. CDR3 length: 13 amino acids. CDR3 residues: CASSPDRGRGYTF. The CDR3 DNA reads as TGTGCCAGCAGCCCCGACAGGGGGCGAGGCTACACCTTC.

The CDR3 protein is CASTVGGARGYTF. The DNA of the CDR3 is TGTGCCAGCACCGTAGGGGGGGCTCGTGGCTACACCTTC. The chain is built from TRBV6-5 and TRBJ1-2, with D possibly TRBD1 on 6 matching bases. V lost 7 bases and J lost 7, with 16 bases in between. Germline V gene data show CDR1 as MNHEY and CDR2 as SVGAGI. CDR3 size: 13 residues.

The chain combines TRBV6-6 with TRBJ2-5; TRBD2 agrees at 12 bases. In germline, CDR1 is MNHNY, CDR2 SVGAGI (reference sequence). Unmatched junction bases numbered 5, after V lost 8 bases and J lost 4 bases. The CDR3 consists of 14 residues. CDR3 sequence (DNA): TGTGCCAGCCGCATGGGACTAGCGGGAGAGACCCAGTACTTC. Amino acid sequence: CASRMGLAGETQYF.

The gene calls are TRBV15 and TRBJ2-7, with TRBD2 identical over 9 bases. The germline V gene has CDR1 LNHNV and CDR2 YYDKDF (reference sequence). The CDR3 is 15 residues long. The trim removed 0 bases at V and 2 bases at J, leaving 2 bases unmatched. The CDR3 bases are TGTGCCACCAGCAGAGACCCTAGCGGGGCCTACGAGCAGTACTTC. Its translation is CATSRDPSGAYEQYF.

The V gene is TRBV12-5, the J gene TRBJ2-3; D is possibly TRBD1 (5 bases). The CDR3 loop spans 16 amino acids. Germline values: CDR1 LGHNT, CDR2 FRNRAP. Trimming stripped 1 base from V and 2 bases from J, with 13 bases between. CDR3: CASGLEGAESTDTQYF. Written as DNA, the CDR3 is TGTGCTAGTGGTTTGGAAGGGGCGGAATCCACAGATACGCAGTATTTT.

The rearrangement joins TRBV30 to TRBJ2-5; 11 positions agree with TRBD1. CDR1 and CDR2 from the germline V gene are GTSNPN and SVGIG (reference sequence). This CDR3 contains 15 residues. Losses at the gene ends were 8 bases for V and 4 bases for J; bases not matched to a gene: 12. CDR3 nucleotide sequence: TGTGCCGGAAAAATTGCGGGGACAGGGGGAGAGACCCAGTACTTC. Amino acids: CAGKIAGTGGETQYF.

The chain is built from TRBV30 and TRBJ2-7; the match to TRBD1 covers 8 bases. The CDR3 extends over 14 amino acids. CDR1 GTSNPN and CDR2 SVGIG come from the germline V gene (reference sequence). The ends lost 3 bases at V and 4 bases at J; junction bases unmatched: 8. The CDR3 sequence is CAWRLTGGGYEQYF. DNA of the CDR3: TGTGCCTGGAGACTAACAGGGGGAGGATACGAGCAGTACTTC. The variable domain in full, completed from reference TRBV30 and TRBJ2-7, reads SQTIHQWPATLVQPVGSPLSLECTVEGTSNPNLYWYRQAAGRGLQLLFYSVGIGQISSEVPQNLSASRPQDRQFILSSKKLLLSDSGFYLCAWRLTGGGYEQYFGPGTRLTVT.

The chain has TRBV5-1 and TRBJ2-7; TRBD2 aligns across 8 bases. The J segment lost 7 bases and the V segment lost 4 bases, leaving 16 bases of the junction unmatched. Per germline, CDR1 SGHRS and CDR2 YFSETQ. The CDR3 is made up of 16 amino acids. The CDR3 loop reads CASSQNAGLARGEQYF. The CDR3 bases are TGCGCCAGCAGCCAAAACGCCGGACTAGCCCGGGGGGAGCAGTACTTC. Filled out from reference TRBV5-1 and TRBJ2-7, the complete variable domain reads KAGVTQTPRYLIKTRGQQVTLSCSPISGHRSVSWYQQTPGQGLQFLFEYFSETQRNKGNFPGRFSGRQFSNSRSEMNVSTLELGDSALYLCASSQNAGLARGEQYFGPGTRLTVT.

V is TRBV15 and J is TRBJ1-2; D may be TRBD1 (6 bases). The CDR3 contains 14 residues. The germline CDR1 and CDR2 sequences are LNHNV and YYDKDF (reference sequence). The germline V and J ends were trimmed by 5 bases and 2 bases, with 12 bases remaining between them. CDR3 residues: CATSDLQGNYGYTF. The CDR3 nucleotides read TGTGCCACCAGCGATCTCCAGGGGAACTATGGCTACACCTTC.

This rearrangement joins TRBV9 to TRBJ2-5, with 9 bases lining up with TRBD2. The CDR3 is 16 amino acids. Germline V gene sequence: CDR1 SGDLS, CDR2 YYNGEE. After removal of 0 bases from V and 4 bases from J, the junction contained 7 bases not matched to a gene. The CDR3 DNA reads as TGTGCCAGCAGCGTAGAGATCGCGGGGGGGGGAGAGACCCAGTACTTC. Its protein product is CASSVEIAGGGETQYF.

This rearrangement joins TRBV6-1 to TRBJ1-1; possibly TRBD1 for D (6 bases). Looked up from germline, CDR1 is MNHNS and CDR2 is SASEGT. The CDR3 spans 16 residues. The V end was cut by 1 base, the J end by 6 bases, with 18 bases between. As DNA, the CDR3 is TGTGCCAGCAGTGAAGAGGGGGGAGGGAAGGGCGCTGAAGCTTTCTTT. Its protein is CASSEEGGGKGAEAFF.